This TCR beta chain was identified during a study of T cells in Graves' hyperthyroidism and ophthalmopathy. Amplification targeted TCR beta CDR3 regions from RNA transcripts. An initial round of RT-PCR targeting the TCR CDR3 relied on the HTBI primer set. TCRdb called the multiplex PCR reads again in MiXCR, with one record for every CDR3 protein. The data show approximately 610,000 distinct CDR3 sequences, about 15% seen once. CDR1 is SGHTA and CDR2 is FQGTGA in the germline V gene. Germline trimming cut 1 base from V and 5 bases from J; bases unmatched to any gene: 2. The CDR3 is 15 amino acids. The TCR comes from a woman between 35 and 50 years old with Graves' ophthalmopathy. The V and J genes are TRBV7-3 and TRBJ2-2; 9 nucleotides agree with TRBD1. The specimen sequenced was blood. The CDR3 nucleotides read TGTGCCAGCAGCTTAATGGGGACAGGGACCGGGGAGCTGTTTTTT. Protein product: CASSLMGTGTGELFF.